The 21 T cell receptor beta chains below come from one sample, sequenced in a study of blood T cell repertoires in COVID-19. Some clones are missing from TCRdb's copy, which holds only in-frame ones; the method was immunoSEQ multiplex PCR. This sample has some 160,000 clones, with around 83% found just once. Sequenced material: peripheral blood. The receptors stem from a man between 65 and 85 years old who had recovered from COVID-19.

This clone has a handful of counts. The chain recombines TRBV28 with TRBJ1-1; no clear D. Germline loops: CDR1 MDHEN, CDR2 SYDVKM. CDR3 length equals 12 residues. Trimming removed 7 bases from V and 5 bases from J, with 11 bases in between. In DNA form, the CDR3 reads TGTGCCAGCACGCGGAGTGGTACTGAAGCTTTCTTT. Its translation is CASTRSGTEAFF.

The V and J genes are TRBV18 and TRBJ2-1, with a tentative D call TRBD2 (7 bases). The CDR3 is 16 residues long. In germline, CDR1 is KGHSH, CDR2 LQKENI. V gave up 0 bases and J gave up 6 bases, with 15 bases separating them. The chain's CDR3 is CASSPPEGGGRNEQFF. CDR3 bases: TGTGCCAGCTCACCACCGGAGGGGGGGGGTCGCAATGAGCAGTTCTTC.

There are a few counts of this clone. The rearrangement joins TRBV25-1 to TRBJ2-7; the D gene is possibly TRBD1 (5 bases). Germline CDR1 MGHDK, CDR2 SYGVNS. The CDR3 spans 11 residues. Between the trimmed V and J ends, which lost 9 bases and 8 bases, there was a span of 14 bases. CDR3 nucleotide sequence: TGTGCCAGTTTAGGTGTGGGGCAGCAGTACTTC. Amino acid sequence: CASLGVGQQYF.

V usage is TRBV18 and J usage is TRBJ2-5; D is unclear. CDR3 length: 12 amino acids. The V and J ends lost 2 bases and 4 bases respectively, with 5 bases between them. The germline V gene has CDR1 KGHSH and CDR2 LQKENI. CDR3: CASSPVVETQYF. CDR3 nucleotides: TGTGCCAGCTCACCAGTAGTAGAGACCCAGTACTTC. The full variable domain, in which reference TRBV18 and TRBJ2-5 provide the parts outside the CDR3, is NAGVMQNPRHLVRRRGQEARLRCSPMKGHSHVYWYRQLPEEGLKFMVYLQKENIIDESGMPKERFSAEFPKEGPSILRIQQVVRGDSAAYFCASSPVVETQYFGPGTRLLVL.

Details on this clone: Other DNA sequences within the sample encode an identical CDR3. The chain recombines TRBV6-5 with TRBJ1-5; 10 positions match TRBD1. The ends lost 2 bases at V and 2 bases at J; junction bases unmatched: 0. CDR3 length: 15 amino acids. The V gene's germline CDR1 is MNHEY and CDR2 SVGAGI. The CDR3 is CASSYGTGGNQPQHF. DNA of the CDR3: TGTGCCAGCAGTTACGGGACAGGGGGCAATCAGCCCCAGCATTTT.

The chain couples TRBV10-1 to TRBJ2-2; 11 bases align to TRBD1. J gave up 7 bases and V 5 bases, and 6 bases lay outside the gene matches. The CDR3 sequence is 15 residues long. Per germline, CDR1 WNHNN and CDR2 SYGVQD (reference sequence). The CDR3 here is CASSPGQGADGELFF. CDR3 DNA sequence: TGCGCCAGCAGTCCCGGACAGGGGGCCGACGGGGAGCTGTTTTTT.

This chain links TRBV2 with TRBJ1-2; 9 nucleotides match TRBD1. From germline, CDR1 is SNHLY and CDR2 FYNNEI. The CDR3 is 13 amino acids. The J segment lost 7 bases and the V segment lost 6 bases, leaving 6 bases of the junction unmatched. CDR3 DNA: TGTGCCAGCAGCCTCGGACAGGGGACTGGCTACACCTTC. Its protein product is CASSLGQGTGYTF.

This chain uses TRBV6-6 with TRBJ1-2, with D possibly being TRBD1 (5 bases). Per germline, CDR1 MNHNY and CDR2 SVGAGI (reference sequence). Trimming took 10 bases from V and 0 from J, leaving 12 bases between them. The CDR3 loop spans 13 amino acids. The CDR3 loop reads CANSDTSNYGYTF. The CDR3 DNA sequence: TGTGCCAACTCGGACACCTCTAACTATGGCTACACCTTC.

The chain joins TRBV11-2 to TRBJ1-5; D may be TRBD1 (6 bases). Trimming pared 5 bases from V and 9 bases from J, leaving 17 bases between. Germline-derived CDR1 and CDR2 are SGHAT and FQNNGV. This CDR3 has 14 residues. The CDR3 DNA sequence: TGTGCCAGCAGCCATCAGGGGACCTCTTCGCCCCAGCATTTT. Encoded protein: CASSHQGTSSPQHF.

This sequence joins TRBV18 and TRBJ1-6; D not certain. This CDR3 spans 15 amino acids. CDR1 KGHSH and CDR2 LQKENI come from the germline V gene. Trimming shortened V by 2 bases and J by 3 bases, and 8 bases separated the two germline ends. The CDR3 is CASSPGDGYNSPLHF. The CDR3, as DNA: TGTGCCAGCTCACCAGGAGACGGCTATAATTCACCCCTCCACTTT.

The CDR3 protein is CASSKFWGRETQYF. CDR3 coding DNA: TGTGCCAGCAGCAAATTTTGGGGGAGGGAGACCCAGTACTTC. The chain joins TRBV21-1 to TRBJ2-5; the table's D gene call, TRBD2, was not cross checked with the DNA. TRBV21-1 is termed a pseudogene. This CDR3 is 14 amino acids long.

V usage is TRBV5-6 and J usage is TRBJ2-7; 7 nucleotides line up with TRBD2. Germline V lookup: CDR1 SGHDT, CDR2 YYEEEE. CDR3 length: 15 amino acids. The ends lost 0 bases at V and 2 bases at J; junction bases unmatched: 5. The CDR3 loop reads CASSLVGGSTYEQYF. CDR3 DNA: TGTGCCAGCAGCTTGGTCGGCGGGAGTACCTACGAGCAGTACTTC.

This rearrangement joins TRBV29-1 to TRBJ1-1; the D is unclear. CDR1 and CDR2 (germline): SQVTM, ANQGSEA. The V and J ends lost 0 bases and 7 bases respectively, with 12 bases between them. The CDR3 length is 13 residues. CDR3 in DNA: TGCAGCGTTGAAGACGGGATATTAGGTGAAGCTTTCTTT. Its translation is CSVEDGILGEAFF.

Details on this clone: The sample holds other DNA sequences that translate to the same CDR3. CDR3 nucleotides: TGTGCCACCAGCAGAGATCGCTTGCTAGCGGGTGCCTACGAGCAGTACTTC. Protein product: CATSRDRLLAGAYEQYF. V is TRBV15 and J is TRBJ2-7; 8 nucleotides agree with TRBD2. Germline values: CDR1 LNHNV, CDR2 YYDKDF (reference sequence). Trimming removed 0 bases from V and 2 bases from J; junction bases left unmatched: 9. The CDR3 spans 17 residues.

The genes are TRBV24-1 and TRBJ2-7; unclear D gene. Germline V gene data show CDR1 as KGHDR and CDR2 as SFDVKD. V was clipped by 9 bases and J by 3 bases, with 14 bases between them. The CDR3 is 13 residues long. Here the CDR3 DNA reads TGTGCCACCTCTGGAGTTAGCAGCTACGAGCAGTACTTC. Its translation: CATSGVSSYEQYF.

CDR3: CSVGGSYTDTQYF. CDR3 nucleotides: TGCAGCGTTGGAGGGAGTTACACAGATACGCAGTATTTT. The chain is built from TRBV29-1 and TRBJ2-3, with D maybe TRBD2 (5 bases). This CDR3 is built from 13 residues. V was cut by 4 bases and J by 2 bases, with 10 bases left in between. CDR1 is SQVTM and CDR2 is ANQGSEA in the germline V gene.

The chain is built from TRBV7-2 and TRBJ2-2; 14 nucleotides align to TRBD2. V was pared by 3 bases and J by 6 bases, with 0 bases of the junction left unmatched. The CDR3 has 15 residues. CDR1 is SGHTA and CDR2 is FQGNSA in the germline V gene. CDR3 amino acids: CASSLGLAGAGELFF. Written as DNA, the CDR3 is TGTGCCAGCAGCTTGGGACTAGCGGGAGCCGGGGAGCTGTTTTTT.

This clone was picked up one time. This chain connects TRBV5-1 to TRBJ2-7; 13 positions match TRBD2. The J segment lost 5 bases and the V segment lost 4 bases, leaving 3 bases of the junction unmatched. Germline V lookup: CDR1 SGHRS, CDR2 YFSETQ. The CDR3 runs to 14 residues. The CDR3 loop is CASSPGTSGNEQYF. The CDR3 DNA reads TGCGCCAGCAGCCCCGGGACTAGCGGGAACGAGCAGTACTTC.

This clone was recorded only once. The J gene is TRBJ1-2, the V gene TRBV20-1, with no clear D. This CDR3 region has 12 residues. Trimming removed 3 bases at V and 6 bases at J, with 11 bases between. CDR1 is DFQATT, CDR2 SNEGSKA, per germline (reference sequence). Written as DNA, the CDR3 is TGCAGTGCTAGTGATGGAGTAGATGGCTACACCTTC. Its protein product is CSASDGVDGYTF.

The J gene is TRBJ1-3, the V gene TRBV21-1. TRBV21-1 is shown as a pseudogene. This CDR3 region has 14 residues. The CDR3 nucleotides read TGTGCCAGCAGACCTAATAGTCGGGAGGACACCATATATTTT. Its protein is CASRPNSREDTIYF.

The chain is built from TRBV12-3 or TRBV12-4 and TRBJ2-3; D is perhaps TRBD2 (6 bases). There are 13 residues in the CDR3. The germline V and J ends were trimmed by 3 bases and 7 bases, with 11 bases remaining between them. In DNA, the CDR3 is TGTGCCAGCAGTTTTCCGGGAGCATATACGCAGTATTTT. Amino acid sequence: CASSFPGAYTQYF.